This TCR beta chain was profiled in a study of response to subunit inactivated influenza vaccine. Findings and caveats of the study: With each seasonal influenza vaccination, the authors suggested, few new T cells are recruited.

TCRdb re-derived calls from the RT-PCR reads in MiXCR, one entry per CDR3 protein. The sample lists 630,000 or so distinct CDR3 sequences, roughly 14% occurring once. A note on this clonotype: Its specificity is unknown.

CDR3 length: 19 residues. The J segment lost 2 bases and the V segment lost 0 bases, leaving 9 bases of the junction unmatched. Per the germline V gene, CDR1 is SGHDN and CDR2 is FVKESK. This chain uses TRBV14 with TRBJ2-3; the match to TRBD2 covers 12 bases. This specimen was PBMCs from blood, taken approximately 12 days after vaccination. The receptor comes from a man aged 45-60 years who received an inactivated influenza vaccine. This chain's CDR3 is CASSQDLTSGRQATDTQYF. DNA of the CDR3: TGTGCCAGCAGCCAAGATCTTACTAGCGGGAGGCAAGCCACAGATACGCAGTATTTT.